This TCR beta chain originates from a study of CD8 T cells in ankylosing spondylitis. Using its own MiXCR run on the 5' RACE reads, TCRdb lists one record per CDR3 protein. Of some 95,000 distinct CDR3 sequences listed, about 8.1% were seen once; the top ten hold approximately 4.6%. In germline, CDR1 is SEHNR, CDR2 FQNEAQ (reference sequence). This CDR3 is 14 amino acids long. V lost 5 bases to trimming and J lost 7 bases, with 15 bases between them. Findings of the study overall: The authors reported significant enrichment of disease-linked clones in matched ankylosing spondylitis synovial fluid. A TCR beta motif made of fewer than ten highly homologous variants seemed typical of ankylosing spondylitis blood.

This clonotype was seen repeatedly, ten times or more. Its antigen is unidentified. The sequenced sample consisted of blood, either unsorted or a sorted T cell fraction (not recorded which). The rearrangement uses TRBV7-9 and TRBJ2-1, with D perhaps matching TRBD1 (6 bases). The sequence derives from a male donor with ankylosing spondylitis or in good health (not recorded which). CDR3 DNA sequence: TGTGCCAGCAGCCGATGGACAGTAAGGAATGAGCAGTTCTTC. Translation: CASSRWTVRNEQFF.